Following are 29 T cell receptor beta chains from one sample sequenced in a study of identical twins. TCRdb reprocessed the 5' RACE reads with MiXCR, giving one entry per CDR3 protein. The data show about 900,000 distinct CDR3 sequences, over 9% seen once. These data were also filed under a second study, of yellow fever vaccine responses in identical twins.

Sequenced input: PBMCs. The receptors here all came from a woman between 18 and 30 years old in good health.

This clonotype was seen a handful of times. The gene calls are TRBV5-1 and TRBJ1-1; TRBD1 might be the D (6 bases). CDR3 size: 15 residues. V was cut by 4 bases and J by 1 base, with 14 bases left in between. Per the germline V gene, CDR1 is SGHRS and CDR2 is YFSETQ. The CDR3 protein is CASSLKMTGNTEAFF. The CDR3 nucleotides read TGCGCCAGCAGCCTCAAGATGACAGGGAACACTGAAGCTTTCTTT.

This clonotype was counted between two and nine times. This sequence joins TRBV5-6 and TRBJ2-3, with D hard to call. Trimming shortened V by 4 bases and J by 5 bases, and 11 bases separated the two germline ends. The germline V gene has CDR1 SGHDT and CDR2 YYEEEE. CDR3 length equals 13 residues. DNA for the CDR3: TGTGCCAGCAGCCTTCCGGCCCTAGATACGCAGTATTTT. It codes for CASSLPALDTQYF.

V is TRBV18 and J is TRBJ2-7, with D possibly matching TRBD2 (6 bases). Germline lookup yields CDR1 KGHSH and CDR2 LQKENI. Trimming pared 6 bases from V and 2 bases from J, leaving 11 bases between. This CDR3 contains 13 residues. The CDR3, as DNA: TGTGCCAGCTCCGGGACTGGCACCTACGAGCAGTACTTC. Encoded protein: CASSGTGTYEQYF.

The chain joins TRBV6-1 to TRBJ2-6; D is unclear. Germline loops: CDR1 MNHNS, CDR2 SASEGT. Trimming pared 11 bases from V and 0 bases from J, leaving 14 bases between. The CDR3 is 15 residues long. The CDR3 protein is CASGVGHSGANVLTF. The CDR3 DNA reads TGTGCCTCCGGCGTTGGCCACTCTGGGGCCAACGTCCTGACTTTC.

This clonotype was detected only a few times. The V and J genes are TRBV12-3 or TRBV12-4 and TRBJ2-2; D is possibly TRBD1 (5 bases). The V end lost 5 bases, the J end lost 5 bases, and 15 bases lay between the germline ends. The CDR3 totals 15 residues. Here the CDR3 DNA reads TGTGCCAGCAGTCCGACAGTGATGAAGACCGGGGAGCTGTTTTTT. This sequence encodes CASSPTVMKTGELFF.

A few counts support this clonotype. The chain links TRBV3-1 to TRBJ2-2; 7 bases match TRBD1. CDR1 LGHDT and CDR2 YNNKEL come from the germline V gene (reference sequence). CDR3 length: 16 residues. J was trimmed by 3 bases and V by 4 bases; bases with no gene match: 8. The CDR3 reads CASSLAGTVHTGELFF. CDR3 in DNA: TGTGCCAGCAGCCTCGCCGGGACAGTGCACACCGGGGAGCTGTTTTTT.

The chain carries TRBV13 and TRBJ2-7; D is tentatively TRBD1 or TRBD2 (5 bases each). CDR3 length equals 14 residues. Germline V gene sequence: CDR1 PRHDT, CDR2 FYEKMQ (reference sequence). V gave up 5 bases and J gave up 0 bases, with 11 bases separating them. As DNA, the CDR3 is TGTGCCAGCAGCCCGGGGCGGAGCTCCTACGAGCAGTACGTC. It codes for CASSPGRSSYEQYV.

The V and J genes are TRBV15 and TRBJ2-1; TRBD2 aligns across 9 bases. The CDR3 loop spans 14 amino acids. Trimming took 3 bases from V and 10 from J; bases not matched to a gene: 7. In germline, CDR1 is LNHNV, CDR2 YYDKDF (reference sequence). The CDR3, as DNA: TGTGCCACCAGCAGCGGGGGACTAGCAGACGAGCAGTTCTTC. Encoded protein: CATSSGGLADEQFF. The variable domain in full, with the rest retrieved from reference TRBV15 and TRBJ2-1, is DAMVIQNPRYQVTQFGKPVTLSCSQTLNHNVMYWYQQKSSQAPKLLFHYYDKDFNNEADTPDNFQSRRPNTSFCFLDIRSPGLGDTAMYLCATSSGGLADEQFFGPGTRLTVL.

This clonotype was observed a handful of times. The CDR3 here is CAISESGGSGTDTQYF. The DNA of the CDR3 is TGTGCCATCAGTGAGTCGGGGGGCTCGGGCACAGATACGCAGTATTTT. V and J are TRBV10-3 and TRBJ2-3; D possibly uses TRBD1 or TRBD2 (6 bases each). The germline gives CDR1 ENHRY, CDR2 SYGVKD. Trimming removed 0 bases from V and 1 base from J, with 11 bases in between. This CDR3 is 16 amino acids long.

This clonotype occurred a few times. One end of the junction is discordant with germline, which a read error may explain. The rearrangement links TRBV6-5 to TRBJ2-1; D is possibly TRBD1 (5 bases). The CDR3 sequence is 12 residues long. The germline V gene has CDR1 MNHEY and CDR2 SVGAGI. In DNA form, the CDR3 reads TGTGCCAGCAGTCCAGGGTACACTGAGCAGTTCTTC. Protein product: CASSPGYTEQFF.

The chain carries TRBV11-2 and TRBJ2-3, with no clear D. CDR3 length: 15 amino acids. V lost 2 bases and J lost 2, with 11 bases in between. In germline, CDR1 is SGHAT, CDR2 FQNNGV. The CDR3 protein is CASSLTALITDTQYF. CDR3 nucleotide sequence: TGTGCCAGCAGCTTAACCGCACTTATCACAGATACGCAGTATTTT. Combining the CDR3 with reference TRBV11-2 and TRBJ2-3 gives the whole variable domain EAGVAQSPRYKIIEKRQSVAFWCNPISGHATLYWYQQILGQGPKLLIQFQNNGVVDDSQLPKDRFSAERLKGVDSTLKIQPAKLEDSAVYLCASSLTALITDTQYFGPGTRLTVL.

This clonotype was counted only a few times. V is TRBV7-2 and J is TRBJ1-4; D is unclear. The V gene lost 1 base and the J gene lost 5 bases, with 11 bases spanning the gap. Germline-derived CDR1 and CDR2 are SGHTA and FQGNSA. The CDR3 loop spans 15 amino acids. CDR3 DNA sequence: TGTGCCAGCAGCTTAGAACCGGCACGAAATGAAAAACTGTTTTTT. Amino acid sequence: CASSLEPARNEKLFF.

This clonotype was counted a few times. The rearrangement links TRBV10-3 to TRBJ1-5; tentative D call: TRBD1 (6 bases). The germline V gene encodes CDR1 ENHRY and CDR2 SYGVKD. This CDR3 has 15 residues. V shed 2 bases and J shed 8 bases, with 16 bases lying between them. The CDR3 loop reads CAISEMKQAGEPQHF. The CDR3 DNA is TGTGCCATCAGTGAGATGAAACAGGCAGGGGAGCCCCAGCATTTT.

This clonotype was seen only a few times. The chain recombines TRBV10-3 with TRBJ2-5; D gene uncertain. CDR1 and CDR2 from the germline V gene are ENHRY and SYGVKD. V lost 4 bases to trimming and J lost 5 bases, with 14 bases between them. CDR3 length: 14 residues. The CDR3 reads CAISGGGSAETQYF. The CDR3 DNA reads TGTGCCATCAGTGGAGGTGGCTCTGCGGAGACCCAGTACTTC.

V gene TRBV7-9 combines with J gene TRBJ2-6, with D perhaps matching TRBD1 (6 bases). V dropped 1 base and J dropped 4 bases, with 8 bases sitting between them. The CDR3 length is 15 residues. Per germline, CDR1 SEHNR and CDR2 FQNEAQ (reference sequence). CDR3 loop: CASSLDGTGANVLTF. In nucleotides, the CDR3 is TGTGCCAGCAGCTTAGACGGGACAGGGGCCAACGTCCTGACTTTC.

Many counts were recorded for this clonotype. The chain couples TRBV4-1 to TRBJ2-5; D is possibly TRBD2 (6 bases). Germline lookup yields CDR1 MGHRA and CDR2 YSYEKL. V shed 4 bases and J shed 2 bases, with 17 bases lying between them. The CDR3 totals 16 residues. CDR3 in amino acids: CASSPWASEKQETQYF. The DNA of the CDR3 is TGCGCCAGCAGCCCCTGGGCTAGCGAGAAGCAAGAGACCCAGTACTTC.

This clonotype was counted only a few times. The V and J genes are TRBV6-2 or TRBV6-3 and TRBJ2-1, with 9 bases aligning to TRBD2. CDR1 is MNHEY and CDR2 is SVGEGT in the germline V gene. V lost 4 bases and J lost 0; bases outside the gene matches: 19. The CDR3 sequence is 21 residues long. In DNA form, the CDR3 reads TGTGCCAGCAGTTCCTTCCCGCCTAGCGGGGCCGACCTGAGCTCCTACAATGAGCAGTTCTTC. Translating it yields CASSSFPPSGADLSSYNEQFF.

In nucleotides, the CDR3 is TGCAGTGCTAGATTTACTTGGGGGAGCACCGGGGAGCTGTTTTTT. This translates into CSARFTWGSTGELFF. The V gene is TRBV20-1, the J gene TRBJ2-2; D is possibly TRBD1 or TRBD2 (5 bases each). This CDR3 comprises 15 residues. Looked up from germline, CDR1 is DFQATT and CDR2 is SNEGSKA (reference sequence). The V end lost 2 bases, the J end lost 4 bases, and 14 bases lay between the germline ends.

J is TRBJ2-3 and V is TRBV12-3 or TRBV12-4; D possibly corresponds to TRBD1 (6 bases). The CDR3 length is 12 residues. Trimming stripped 10 bases from V and 5 bases from J, with 13 bases between. CDR3 in DNA: TGTGCCATCCAGGGGACAATAGATACGCAGTATTTT. As protein: CAIQGTIDTQYF.

The V gene is TRBV20-1, the J gene TRBJ1-5; no clear D. The CDR3 spans 11 residues. In germline, CDR1 is DFQATT, CDR2 SNEGSKA (reference sequence). In nucleotides, the CDR3 is TGCAGCTCCCAAAAGGCCCAGCCCCAGCATTTT. Its translation: CSSQKAQPQHF.

This clonotype was counted only a few times. This rearrangement joins TRBV7-9 to TRBJ2-3; possible D gene TRBD2, 5 bases. Germline CDR1 and CDR2: SEHNR and FQNEAQ (reference sequence). The length of the CDR3 is 15 residues. Between the trimmed V and J ends, which lost 2 bases and 2 bases, there was a span of 11 bases. CDR3 residues: CASSLMSGFTDTQYF. CDR3 DNA: TGTGCCAGCAGCTTAATGTCGGGGTTCACAGATACGCAGTATTTT.

This clonotype was seen once. The V gene is TRBV20-1, the J gene TRBJ2-4; D unclear. The V and J ends lost 6 bases and 1 base respectively, with 22 bases between them. Per germline, CDR1 DFQATT and CDR2 SNEGSKA (reference sequence). The CDR3 runs to 17 residues. CDR3 region: CSAIEFGQWTAKNIQYF. The CDR3 DNA sequence: TGCAGTGCGATAGAGTTTGGGCAGTGGACGGCCAAAAACATTCAGTACTTC.

The chain combines TRBV3-1 with TRBJ2-1; TRBD2 is a possible D gene (5 bases). V lost 4 bases, J lost 0 bases, and 13 bases lay in between. The CDR3 is 16 residues long. Germline CDR1 reads LGHDT; CDR2 reads YNNKEL (reference sequence). CDR3 region: CASSPLRGNSYNEQFF. The CDR3 nucleotides read TGTGCCAGCAGCCCCCTTAGAGGGAACTCCTACAATGAGCAGTTCTTC.

V gene TRBV10-1 combines with J gene TRBJ2-3, with D possibly TRBD2 on 6 matching bases. V lost 0 bases to trimming and J lost 0 bases, with 13 bases between them. Germline lookup yields CDR1 WNHNN and CDR2 SYGVQD (reference sequence). The CDR3 totals 17 residues. The CDR3 sequence is CASSESYEGTSTDTQYF. The CDR3 DNA reads TGCGCCAGCAGTGAGTCGTATGAGGGGACTAGCACAGATACGCAGTATTTT.

This clonotype was observed many times. This chain links TRBV28 with TRBJ2-7; D may match TRBD1 or TRBD2 (5 bases each). The CDR3 is 12 residues long. Germline V gene sequence: CDR1 MDHEN, CDR2 SYDVKM. In nucleotides, the CDR3 is TGTCGCCCGTTAGGGGACCGCTACGAGCAGTACGTC. Amino acid sequence: CRPLGDRYEQYV.

CDR3 bases: TGTGCCAGCAGCCAACGCGGACAGGGGTCAGAGACCCAGTACTTC. Protein sequence: CASSQRGQGSETQYF. The chain combines TRBV3-1 with TRBJ2-5, with 9 nucleotides matching TRBD1. The CDR3 totals 15 residues. The J segment lost 4 bases and the V segment lost 2 bases, leaving 5 bases of the junction unmatched. Germline V gives CDR1 LGHDT, CDR2 YNNKEL (reference sequence).

The CDR3 nucleotides read TGCAGTGCCAAACTGGTGGACAGGGGTTTTAGTGAGCAGTTCTTC. Protein: CSAKLVDRGFSEQFF. The gene calls are TRBV20-1 and TRBJ2-1; 9 bases match TRBD1. CDR1 is DFQATT and CDR2 is SNEGSKA in the germline V gene (reference sequence). V dropped 6 bases and J dropped 9; count of bases not matched to a gene: 15. CDR3 length: 15 residues.

This clonotype was observed a handful of times. One end of the junction does not line up with germline, which may come from a read error. The chain uses TRBV5-1 and TRBJ1-2; 7 nucleotides agree with TRBD1. Germline-derived CDR1 and CDR2 are SGHRS and YFSETQ. This CDR3 contains 17 residues. The CDR3 loop reads CASRLAYRGQANYGYTF. The CDR3 DNA sequence: TGCGCCAGCAGGTTGGCCTACAGGGGACAAGCTAACTATGGCTACACCTTC.

This clonotype was picked up many times. This rearrangement joins TRBV6-5 to TRBJ1-6; TRBD1 agrees at 8 bases. This CDR3 has 15 residues. Germline CDR1 is MNHEY and CDR2 is SVGAGI. V lost 1 base to trimming and J lost 8 bases; unmatched junction nucleotides: 4. CDR3 residues: CASSYWTGQDSPLHF. CDR3 DNA sequence: TGTGCCAGCAGTTACTGGACAGGGCAGGATTCACCCCTCCACTTT.